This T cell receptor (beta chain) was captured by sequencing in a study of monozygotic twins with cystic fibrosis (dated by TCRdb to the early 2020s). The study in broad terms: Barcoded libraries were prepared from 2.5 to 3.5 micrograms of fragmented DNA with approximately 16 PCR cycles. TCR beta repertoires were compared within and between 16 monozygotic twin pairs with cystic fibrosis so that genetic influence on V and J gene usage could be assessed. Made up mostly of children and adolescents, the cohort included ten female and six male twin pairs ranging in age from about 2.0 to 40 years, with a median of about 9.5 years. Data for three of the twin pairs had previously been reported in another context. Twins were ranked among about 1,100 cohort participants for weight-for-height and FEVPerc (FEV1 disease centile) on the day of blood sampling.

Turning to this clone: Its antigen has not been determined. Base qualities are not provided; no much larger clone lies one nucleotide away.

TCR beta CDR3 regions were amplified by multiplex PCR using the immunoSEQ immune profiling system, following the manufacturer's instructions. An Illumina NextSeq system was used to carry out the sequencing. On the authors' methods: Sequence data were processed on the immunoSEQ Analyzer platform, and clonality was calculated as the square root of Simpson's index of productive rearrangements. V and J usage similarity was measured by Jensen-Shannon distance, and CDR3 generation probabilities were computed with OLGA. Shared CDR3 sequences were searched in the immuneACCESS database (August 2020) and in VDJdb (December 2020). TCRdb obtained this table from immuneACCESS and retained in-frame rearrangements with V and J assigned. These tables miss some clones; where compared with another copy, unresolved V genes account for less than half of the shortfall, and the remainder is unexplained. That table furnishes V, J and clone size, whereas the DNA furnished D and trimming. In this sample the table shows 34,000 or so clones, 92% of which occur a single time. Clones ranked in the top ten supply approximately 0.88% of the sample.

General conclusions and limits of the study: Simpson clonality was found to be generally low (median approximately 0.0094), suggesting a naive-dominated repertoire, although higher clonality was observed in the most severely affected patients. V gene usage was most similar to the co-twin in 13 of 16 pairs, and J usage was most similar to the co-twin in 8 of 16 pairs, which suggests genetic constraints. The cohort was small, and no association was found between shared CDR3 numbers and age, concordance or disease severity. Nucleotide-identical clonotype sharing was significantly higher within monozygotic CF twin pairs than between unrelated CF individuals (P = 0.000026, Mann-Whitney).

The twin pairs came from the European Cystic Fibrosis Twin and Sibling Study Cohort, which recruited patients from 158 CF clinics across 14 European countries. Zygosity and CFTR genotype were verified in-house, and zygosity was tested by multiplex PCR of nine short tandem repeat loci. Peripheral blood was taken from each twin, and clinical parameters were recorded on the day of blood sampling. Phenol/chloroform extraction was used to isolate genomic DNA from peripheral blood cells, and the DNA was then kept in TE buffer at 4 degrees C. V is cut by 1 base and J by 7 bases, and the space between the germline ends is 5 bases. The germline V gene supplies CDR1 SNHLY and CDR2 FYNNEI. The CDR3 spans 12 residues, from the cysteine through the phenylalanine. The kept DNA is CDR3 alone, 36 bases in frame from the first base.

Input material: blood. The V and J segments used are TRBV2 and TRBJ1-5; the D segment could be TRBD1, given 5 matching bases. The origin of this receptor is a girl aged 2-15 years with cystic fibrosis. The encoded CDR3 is CASSEGGQPQHF. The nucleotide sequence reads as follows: TGTGCCAGCAGTGAAGGGGGGCAGCCCCAGCATTTT. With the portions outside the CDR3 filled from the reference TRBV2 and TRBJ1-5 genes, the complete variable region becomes EPEVTQTPSHQVTQMGQEVILRCVPISNHLYFYWYRQILGQKVEFLVSFYNNEISEKSEIFDDQFSVERPDGSNFTLKIRSTKLEDSAMYFCASSEGGQPQHFGDGTRLSIL.